Here is one T cell receptor beta chain with its context. This specimen belongs to a study of shared clonotypes between healthy human individuals. V was trimmed by 0 bases and J by 0 bases, leaving 12 bases between them. Per the germline V gene, CDR1 is MNHEY and CDR2 is SVGAGI. This CDR3 contains 16 residues. CD8 cells regarded as naive lacked CD45RO, were positively chosen for CCR7, and omitted terminally differentiated effector memory CD45RA+ cells. Data came from immunoSEQ multiplex PCR; TCRdb stores just in-frame clones and leaves some out. The profile shows around 560,000 clones, around 95% of them singletons.

This clonotype was sampled from a woman aged 25 to 45 in good health. The sample was naive CD8+ T cells sorted from blood. The rearrangement links TRBV6-5 to TRBJ2-7; the D is unclear. The CDR3: CASSYSLGESSYEQYF. The CDR3 DNA follows: TGTGCCAGCAGTTACTCTTTGGGCGAGAGCTCCTACGAGCAGTACTTC.